The table lists the clone carrying this T cell receptor (beta chain) with a few counts. This CDR3 has 16 amino acids. Looked up from germline, CDR1 is SGDLS and CDR2 is YYNGEE. V was clipped by 0 bases and J by 0 bases; unmatched bases: 2. Researchers took RNA transcripts and amplified the TCR beta CDR3 regions from them. The TCR CDR3 first-round RT-PCR relied on the HTBI primer set. One entry per CDR3 protein, called by TCRdb with MiXCR from the multiplex PCR reads. The sample holds hundreds of thousands of distinct CDR3 sequences; around 15% are singletons and the top ten take 3.8%. The data originate from a study of T cells in Graves' hyperthyroidism and ophthalmopathy.

The sequence derives from a woman in her thirties with Graves' hyperthyroidism. The sequencing input was blood. The chain couples TRBV9 to TRBJ1-4; 7 bases match TRBD1. The CDR3 loop reads CASSVGTGATNEKLFF. CDR3 nucleotides: TGTGCCAGCAGCGTAGGAACAGGGGCAACTAATGAAAAACTGTTTTTT.